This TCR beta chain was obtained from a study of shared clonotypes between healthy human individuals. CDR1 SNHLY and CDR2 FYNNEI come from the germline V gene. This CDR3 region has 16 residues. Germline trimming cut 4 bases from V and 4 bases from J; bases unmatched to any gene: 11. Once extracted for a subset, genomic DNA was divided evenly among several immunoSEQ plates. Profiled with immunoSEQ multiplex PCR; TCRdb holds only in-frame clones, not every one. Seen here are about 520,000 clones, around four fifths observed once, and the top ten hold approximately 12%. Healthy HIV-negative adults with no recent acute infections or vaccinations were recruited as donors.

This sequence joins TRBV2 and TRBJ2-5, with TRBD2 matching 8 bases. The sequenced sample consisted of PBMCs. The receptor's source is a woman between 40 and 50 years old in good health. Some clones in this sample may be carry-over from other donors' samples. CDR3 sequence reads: CASSVAAGGGLETQYF. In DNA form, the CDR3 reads TGTGCCAGCAGTGTCGCGGCGGGAGGTGGGCTAGAGACCCAGTACTTC.